This T cell receptor (beta chain) was captured by sequencing in a study of identical twins. The germline V gene has CDR1 MNHEY and CDR2 SVGAGI. The CDR3 totals 14 residues. Deletions cut 0 bases from V and 11 bases from J, with 16 bases between. It was template switching that added a universal primer site, and there were unique molecular identifiers on the cDNA. MiXCR was run by TCRdb on the 5' RACE reads, yielding one entry per CDR3 protein. Among 1.5 million to 2 million distinct CDR3 sequences listed, around 29% were seen once. As regards this clonotype: Its target is unknown.

Study-level findings and limits: Instead of following the same donors, the conclusions were based on cross-sectional statistical analysis. While abundant cord blood beta clonotypes carried fewer insertions, memory repertoires showed no such pattern.

This chain links TRBV6-5 with TRBJ2-5, with D hard to call. The origin of this receptor is a newborn girl in good health. The sequencing sample was made of cord blood. The CDR3: CASSYSGLDNEQYF. CDR3 DNA: TGTGCCAGCAGTTACTCGGGATTAGACAATGAGCAGTACTTC.